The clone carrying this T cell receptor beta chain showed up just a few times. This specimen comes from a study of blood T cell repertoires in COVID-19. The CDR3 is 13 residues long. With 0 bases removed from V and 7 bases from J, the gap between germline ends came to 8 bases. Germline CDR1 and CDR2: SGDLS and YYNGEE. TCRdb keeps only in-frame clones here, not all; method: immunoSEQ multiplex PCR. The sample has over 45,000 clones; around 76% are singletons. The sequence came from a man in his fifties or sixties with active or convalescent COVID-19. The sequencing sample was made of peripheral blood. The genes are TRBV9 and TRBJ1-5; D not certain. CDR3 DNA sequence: TGTGCCAGCAGCGTAGCTGTCGGGCAGCCCCAGCATTTT. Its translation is CASSVAVGQPQHF.